This T cell receptor (beta chain) emerged from a study of human T cells and chemical hapten exposure. About the study: Patch tests applied 0.01% DPC to the upper back, read at 6 days.

TCRdb called the RACE reads again in MiXCR, with one record for every CDR3 protein. The table records 340,000 or so distinct CDR3 sequences, around 7% of them present only once. Germline V gene lookup returns CDR1 SGDLS and CDR2 YYNGEE. V was trimmed by 4 bases and J by 0 bases, leaving 14 bases between them. The CDR3 runs 16 residues. This clonotype was counted many times. Specified time point: patch test 1, 2 weeks after DPC sensitization. The treatment here: therapeutic diphenylcyclopropenone sensitization with weekly scalp DPC. Non-pregnant alopecia patients aged 18 to 70, suitable for DPC therapy.

V usage is TRBV9 and J usage is TRBJ2-1; perhaps TRBD2 as D (6 bases). This specimen was whole blood, taken in connection with sensitization to the hapten diphenylcyclopropenone (DPC). This clonotype originated in a woman under 30 with alopecia areata. Some clones in this sample may be carry-over from other donors' samples. The CDR3 reads CASSPFPRGSYNEQFF. For the CDR3, the DNA is TGTGCCAGCAGCCCATTCCCGCGGGGCTCCTACAATGAGCAGTTCTTC.